The 28 T cell receptor beta chains given below trace back to one sample, sequenced in a study of a mutant IDH1 vaccine in newly diagnosed glioma. TCRdb's copy holds only in-frame clones and misses some; the assay was immunoSEQ multiplex PCR. The sample lists around 94,000 clones; about nine tenths were seen once. Time point here: week 47, end of study. Every single dose of the vaccine, 300 ug of mutant IDH1 20-mer peptide, came with topical imiquimod. These receptors' targets are unknown. This material consisted of PBMCs, taken from a glioma patient whose treatment included an IDH1 peptide vaccine. These receptors all stem from a woman in her fifties or sixties with glioma.

This sequence joins TRBV2 and TRBJ2-3, with 9 bases that match TRBD1. Looked up from germline, CDR1 is SNHLY and CDR2 is FYNNEI. V dropped 5 bases and J dropped 3; count of bases not matched to a gene: 6. CDR3 length: 15 amino acids. The CDR3: CASSPGTGRTDTQYF. DNA for the CDR3: TGTGCCAGCAGTCCCGGGACAGGGAGGACAGATACGCAGTATTTT.

The chain carries TRBV5-1 and TRBJ2-2, with D tentatively TRBD1 (5 bases). The CDR3 runs 17 residues. Germline loops: CDR1 SGHRS, CDR2 YFSETQ. The germline V and J ends were trimmed by 1 base and 1 base, with 14 bases remaining between them. DNA for the CDR3: TGCGCCAGCAGCTTGAGATCTAGGGGCCAGAACACCGGGGAGCTGTTTTTT. Translated, it gives CASSLRSRGQNTGELFF.

This chain joins TRBV15 and TRBJ2-1, with 11 nucleotides matching TRBD2. Germline CDR1 is LNHNV and CDR2 is YYDKDF (reference sequence). The CDR3 spans 17 residues. Losses at the gene ends were 0 bases for V and 6 bases for J; bases not matched to a gene: 7. The CDR3 region is CATSRDHTSGRTNEQFF. The DNA of the CDR3 is TGTGCCACCAGCAGAGATCATACTAGCGGGAGAACCAATGAGCAGTTCTTC.

The chain combines TRBV21-1 with TRBJ2-7; the D call in the table, TRBD2, was not verified against the DNA. TRBV21-1 counts as a pseudogene. The CDR3 loop spans 16 amino acids. This CDR3 is CASSSSTGNPAYEQYF. The DNA of the CDR3 is TGTGCCAGCAGCAGCTCGACCGGGAATCCGGCCTACGAGCAGTACTTC.

The genes are TRBV7-3 and TRBJ2-2; D perhaps matches TRBD1 (6 bases). CDR3 length: 15 residues. V was trimmed by 3 bases and J by 5 bases, leaving 13 bases between them. The germline V gene has CDR1 SGHTA and CDR2 FQGTGA. CDR3 in DNA: TGTGCCAGCAGCTTCGGCGACAGGCCTACCGGGGAGCTGTTTTTT. This gives the protein CASSFGDRPTGELFF.

The chain uses TRBV7-9 and TRBJ2-3; D is unresolved. The CDR3 runs to 13 residues. The V end was cut by 1 base, the J end by 4 bases, with 6 bases between. Germline loops: CDR1 SEHNR, CDR2 FQNEAQ (reference sequence). As DNA, the CDR3 is TGTGCCAGCAGCTTAGTGCGTGCAGATACGCAGTATTTT. This sequence encodes CASSLVRADTQYF.

CDR3 sequence (DNA): TGTGCCAGCAGTTCGATCGACAGGGTAACAGAGACCCAGTACTTC. Its protein is CASSSIDRVTETQYF. V usage is TRBV27 and J usage is TRBJ2-5, with TRBD1 matching 7 bases. The CDR3 extends over 15 amino acids. Germline lookup yields CDR1 MNHEY and CDR2 SMNVEV (reference sequence). Germline trimming cut 4 bases from V and 4 bases from J; bases unmatched to any gene: 9.

The rearrangement links TRBV5-1 to TRBJ2-2; a weak D match, TRBD1 (6 bases). Germline V lookup: CDR1 SGHRS, CDR2 YFSETQ. This CDR3 region has 16 residues. V lost 3 bases to trimming and J lost 5 bases, with 17 bases between them. The CDR3 DNA reads as TGCGCCAGCAGCTCCACCTACAGGGTCGCGACCGGGGAGCTGTTTTTT. This gives the protein CASSSTYRVATGELFF.

V usage is TRBV25-1 and J usage is TRBJ2-7, with no clear D. The CDR3 is 11 amino acids. Germline-derived CDR1 and CDR2 are MGHDK and SYGVNS. Deletions cut 6 bases from V and 4 bases from J, with 7 bases between. The CDR3 loop is CASRKEYEQYF. For the CDR3, the DNA is TGTGCCAGCAGGAAGGAGTACGAGCAGTACTTC.

The chain couples TRBV7-9 to TRBJ1-1; D gene uncertain. The V end was cut by 5 bases, the J end by 1 base, with 8 bases between. This CDR3 contains 13 residues. Germline V CDR1 and CDR2: SEHNR, FQNEAQ (reference sequence). As DNA, the CDR3 is TGTGCCAGCAGCATGGAAGAGAACACTGAAGCTTTCTTT. Translated: CASSMEENTEAFF.

J is TRBJ2-2 and V is TRBV5-1, with D tentatively TRBD1 or TRBD2 (6 bases each). Germline assignment: CDR1 SGHRS and CDR2 YFSETQ. V lost 0 bases to trimming and J lost 3 bases, with 12 bases between them. The CDR3 has 16 amino acids. The DNA for the CDR3 is TGCGCCAGCAGCTTGGAGCAAGGGGGGTACACCGGGGAGCTGTTTTTT. Translated, it gives CASSLEQGGYTGELFF.

The chain uses TRBV25-1 and TRBJ2-2; 9 bases are shared with TRBD2. The trim removed 0 bases at V and 5 bases at J, leaving 10 bases unmatched. The CDR3 contains 18 residues. Germline CDR1 reads MGHDK; CDR2 reads SYGVNS. CDR3 residues: CASSEYLSGRIETGELFF. CDR3 in DNA: TGTGCCAGCAGTGAATACCTTAGCGGGAGAATAGAGACCGGGGAGCTGTTTTTT.

This clone was counted a single time. V usage is TRBV9 and J usage is TRBJ2-1; TRBD2 might be the D (5 bases). Germline V CDR1 and CDR2: SGDLS, YYNGEE. Trimming took 0 bases from V and 1 from J, leaving 11 bases between them. The CDR3 covers 16 residues. CDR3: CASSVGWERSYNEQFF. CDR3 nucleotides: TGTGCCAGCAGCGTAGGTTGGGAGCGGTCCTACAATGAGCAGTTCTTC.

The chain has TRBV5-1 and TRBJ2-5, with 9 bases fitting TRBD1. Germline V lookup: CDR1 SGHRS, CDR2 YFSETQ. The CDR3 covers 16 residues. Trimming cost V 4 bases and J 6 bases; bases outside gene matches: 13. The CDR3 DNA is TGCGCCAGCAGCCCCGAGGGGGGGACAGGGTCACAGACCCAGTACTTC. Translating gives CASSPEGGTGSQTQYF. The full variable domain, with the rest looked up from reference TRBV5-1 and TRBJ2-5, is KAGVTQTPRYLIKTRGQQVTLSCSPISGHRSVSWYQQTPGQGLQFLFEYFSETQRNKGNFPGRFSGRQFSNSRSEMNVSTLELGDSALYLCASSPEGGTGSQTQYFGPGTRLLVL.

The V and J genes are TRBV6-5 and TRBJ2-5; 7 nucleotides align to TRBD1. Germline CDR1 and CDR2: MNHEY and SVGAGI. J gave up 1 base and V 7 bases, and 6 bases lay outside the gene matches. CDR3 size: 14 residues. CDR3 protein: CASTSGTAQETQYF. The DNA of the CDR3 is TGTGCCAGCACCTCCGGGACAGCCCAAGAGACCCAGTACTTC.

The chain's CDR3 is CASSYWGNTEAFF. The CDR3 coding sequence is TGTGCCAGCAGTTACTGGGGGAACACTGAAGCTTTCTTT. The rearrangement links TRBV6-6 to TRBJ1-1, with D unresolved. Germline lookup yields CDR1 MNHNY and CDR2 SVGAGI (reference sequence). The V end lost 1 base, the J end lost 1 base, and 4 bases lay between the germline ends. The CDR3 has 13 amino acids.

This clone was recorded only once. The gene calls are TRBV6-5 and TRBJ2-7; possibly TRBD1 or TRBD2 for D (5 bases each). CDR3 length: 15 residues. The V and J ends lost 0 bases and 5 bases respectively, with 14 bases between them. Per germline, CDR1 MNHEY and CDR2 SVGAGI. Here the CDR3 DNA reads TGTGCCAGCAGTTACTCGAGGGCAGGGATCAACGAGCAGTACTTC. Translated: CASSYSRAGINEQYF.

The chain combines TRBV20-1 with TRBJ2-5, with no clear D. Trimming took off 2 bases at V and 5 bases at J, with 6 bases between the two ends. The length of the CDR3 is 11 residues. CDR1 and CDR2 (germline): DFQATT, SNEGSKA (reference sequence). As DNA, the CDR3 is TGCAGTGCTAGACTGGGCGAGACCCAGTACTTC. Amino acids: CSARLGETQYF.

The chain uses TRBV7-9 and TRBJ2-3, with D possibly TRBD2 on 7 matching bases. Looked up from germline, CDR1 is SEHNR and CDR2 is FQNEAQ (reference sequence). CDR3 length equals 16 residues. V lost 1 base and J lost 2, with 13 bases in between. The CDR3 here is CASSLGSGTYTDTQYF. DNA for the CDR3: TGTGCCAGCAGCTTAGGGAGCGGGACATACACAGATACGCAGTATTTT.

In this sample, this clone turned up once. This chain connects TRBV28 to TRBJ2-1, with 12 bases fitting TRBD2. Germline V CDR1 and CDR2: MDHEN, SYDVKM. The CDR3 length is 16 residues. With V trimmed by 5 bases and J by 5 bases, 7 bases remained unmatched. CDR3 protein: CASSPRLAGVHNEQFF. The CDR3 DNA is TGTGCCAGCAGTCCCCGACTAGCGGGAGTCCACAATGAGCAGTTCTTC.

The chain uses TRBV10-2 and TRBJ2-1; 13 bases match TRBD2. The CDR3 extends over 21 amino acids. V dropped 3 bases and J dropped 0; count of bases not matched to a gene: 14. Looked up from germline, CDR1 is WSHSY and CDR2 is SAAADI. The CDR3, as DNA: TGCGCCAGCAGTGACCTTTGGACTAGCGGGAGAGTCCCTAGCTCCTACAATGAGCAGTTCTTC. Translated, it gives CASSDLWTSGRVPSSYNEQFF.

V is TRBV20-1 and J is TRBJ2-5, with D unclear. Trimming shortened V by 1 base and J by 4 bases, and 4 bases separated the two germline ends. The CDR3 is 11 residues long. Germline lookup yields CDR1 DFQATT and CDR2 SNEGSKA (reference sequence). The CDR3 protein is CSARGRETQYF. Here the CDR3 DNA reads TGCAGTGCTAGAGGACGAGAGACCCAGTACTTC.

This rearrangement joins TRBV29-1 to TRBJ1-4; perhaps TRBD1 as D (5 bases). V was shortened by 6 bases and J by 5 bases, with 13 bases between the two germline ends. Germline assignment: CDR1 SQVTM and CDR2 ANQGSEA. The CDR3 covers 13 residues. The CDR3 DNA follows: TGCAGCGTCAGCGTCCGGGGCAATGAAAAACTGTTTTTT. Protein sequence: CSVSVRGNEKLFF. Based on the CDR3 plus reference TRBV29-1 and TRBJ1-4, the full variable domain is SAVISQKPSRDICQRGTSLTIQCQVDSQVTMMFWYRQQPGQSLTLIATANQGSEATYESGFVIDKFPISRPNLTFSTLTVSNMSPEDSSIYLCSVSVRGNEKLFFGSGTQLSVL.

V gene TRBV5-6 combines with J gene TRBJ2-5; D gene unclear. Germline loops: CDR1 SGHDT, CDR2 YYEEEE. The CDR3 covers 13 residues. The V end lost 6 bases, the J end lost 0 bases, and 9 bases lay between the germline ends. This CDR3 is CASTHRDQETQYF. In nucleotides, the CDR3 is TGTGCCAGCACCCATAGGGACCAAGAGACCCAGTACTTC.

The rearrangement uses TRBV5-4 and TRBJ2-5; 9 bases are shared with TRBD2. V shed 0 bases, J shed 2 bases, and the junction held 8 bases outside the gene matches. The V gene's germline CDR1 is SGHNT and CDR2 YYREEE (reference sequence). CDR3 length: 17 amino acids. In DNA form, the CDR3 reads TGTGCCAGCAGCTTGGTTAGCGGGAGCCCCCTACAAGAGACCCAGTACTTC. This codes for CASSLVSGSPLQETQYF.

This clone was found once. The chain couples TRBV27 to TRBJ2-3; 8 nucleotides match TRBD1. The CDR3 consists of 18 residues. Germline-derived CDR1 and CDR2 are MNHEY and SMNVEV (reference sequence). V dropped 2 bases and J dropped 6; count of bases not matched to a gene: 16. The CDR3, as DNA: TGTGCCAGCAGTTTAGGGCCCGGGACAGGTCTTTTTCGGGATACGCAGTATTTT. Translating it yields CASSLGPGTGLFRDTQYF.

The rearrangement links TRBV28 to TRBJ2-7; 9 nucleotides match TRBD1. Trimming removed 5 bases from V and 4 bases from J; junction bases left unmatched: 18. The germline gives CDR1 MDHEN, CDR2 SYDVKM. This CDR3 contains 18 residues. CDR3: CASSLLTGTGNRLYEQYF. For the CDR3, the DNA is TGTGCCAGCAGTCTCCTAACCGGGACAGGGAACCGGCTTTACGAGCAGTACTTC.

The CDR3 DNA reads as TGTGCCAGCAGCGTAGGGGCAGGGTTTGGCTACACCTTC. It specifies CASSVGAGFGYTF. The chain has TRBV9 and TRBJ1-2; the D gene is possibly TRBD1 (5 bases). The V and J ends lost 0 bases and 7 bases respectively, with 10 bases between them. CDR3 size: 13 residues. The germline V gene encodes CDR1 SGDLS and CDR2 YYNGEE.